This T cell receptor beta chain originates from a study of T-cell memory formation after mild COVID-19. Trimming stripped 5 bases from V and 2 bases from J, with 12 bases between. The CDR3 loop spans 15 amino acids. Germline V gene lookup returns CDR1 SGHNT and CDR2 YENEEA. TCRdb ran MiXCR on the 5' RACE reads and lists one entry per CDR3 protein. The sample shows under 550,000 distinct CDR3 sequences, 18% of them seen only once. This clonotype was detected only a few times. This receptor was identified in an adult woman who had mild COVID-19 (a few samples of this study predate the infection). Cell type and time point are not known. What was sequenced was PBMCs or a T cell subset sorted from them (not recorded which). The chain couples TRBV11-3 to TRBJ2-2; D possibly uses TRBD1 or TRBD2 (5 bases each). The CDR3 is CASSPAGTNTGELFF. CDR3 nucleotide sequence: TGTGCCAGCAGCCCCGCAGGGACCAACACCGGGGAGCTGTTTTTT. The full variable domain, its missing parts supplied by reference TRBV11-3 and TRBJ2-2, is EAGVVQSPRYKIIEKKQPVAFWCNPISGHNTLYWYLQNLGQGPELLIRYENEEAVDDSQLPKDRFSAERLKGVDSTLKIQPAELGDSAVYLCASSPAGTNTGELFFGEGSRLTVL.